This T cell receptor (beta chain) was sequenced in a study of T cell clonotyping in hematopoietic cell transplantation (dated by TCRdb to the early 2020s). Notes on the research overall: Recipient samples taken before transplant were obtained following cytoreduction. In the study, some 140 blood samples were gathered from under 45 consecutive transplant recipients and their related donors. Recruitment of patients was conducted between 2015 and January 2017, and follow-up was continued until September 2020 or death.

With regard to this clone: Its antigen is currently not known. Per-nucleotide qualities are absent, and no much larger clonotype sits a single base away.

Reading the germline V gene (reference sequence) gives CDR1 GTSNPN and CDR2 SVGIG. Taken from cysteine to phenylalanine, the CDR3 has 11 residues. The kept DNA is CDR3 alone, 33 bases in frame from the first base. Trimming takes 3 bases from V and 3 bases from J, and the germline ends sit 6 bases apart. The time point label, as the study defines it: recipient sample about 28 days before transplant, after cytoreduction. Blood from recipients was drawn roughly 28 days before transplant, then again at days 30, 100 and 180 after transplant. Nuclei Lysis Solution was used to extract genomic DNA from fresh or cryopreserved unfractionated peripheral blood mononuclear cells. The paper as a whole reports these results and caveats: The sample size was limited, and because cells were not sorted, the contributions of CD4 and CD8 repertoires could not be separated. Broader posttransplant TCR repertoire diversity was predicted by donor and pretransplant recipient Inverse Simpson Index values. Just a small fraction of recipient repertoires overlapped with donor repertoires, and more than 95% appeared de novo at the given depth. After transplant, TCR diversity in recipients dropped, and pathologically expanded clonotypes increased progressively from day 30 to day 180.

The immunoSEQ assay, a bias-controlled multiplex PCR using V- and J-specific primers, was used to amplify TCR beta CDR3 regions from genomic DNA. In a second PCR step, the CDR3 amplicons were tagged with a proprietary barcode plus Illumina adapter sequences. CDR3 libraries were sequenced on an Illumina MiSeq instrument. In the original analysis: Export and quality control were performed with immunoSEQ Analyzer 3.0, and downstream analyses were performed with R Bioconductor and Immunarch. Only productive rearrangements in the normalized downsampled data set went into calculating the repertoire metrics. Pathologically expanded clonotypes were defined as those larger than 5 templates in the normalized cohort. The Inverse Simpson Index was used to measure repertoire diversity. CMV-specificity analyses were carried out on the non-normalized data set to capture all clonotypes. What TCRdb holds here is the immuneACCESS table cut down to in-frame rearrangements. Part of the clones is not present; checked against another copy, under half of the missing clones reflect an unresolved V gene, and the others are unexplained. The V and J calls and clone size come from that table; D and trimming were worked out from the DNA. The table for this sample lists about 80,000 clones; roughly 95% of them were counted only once. In total, the top ten clones hold under 2% of the sample.

This specimen was peripheral blood mononuclear cells, taken before stem cell transplant. The chain employs TRBV30 and TRBJ2-7, with the D gene uncertain. The clonotype was recovered from a woman in her forties or fifties with acute myeloid leukemia. Some clones in this sample may be carry-over from other donors' samples. The base sequence is TGTGCCTGGAGGACGGTCTACGAGCAGTACTTC. Its protein reads: CAWRTVYEQYF.